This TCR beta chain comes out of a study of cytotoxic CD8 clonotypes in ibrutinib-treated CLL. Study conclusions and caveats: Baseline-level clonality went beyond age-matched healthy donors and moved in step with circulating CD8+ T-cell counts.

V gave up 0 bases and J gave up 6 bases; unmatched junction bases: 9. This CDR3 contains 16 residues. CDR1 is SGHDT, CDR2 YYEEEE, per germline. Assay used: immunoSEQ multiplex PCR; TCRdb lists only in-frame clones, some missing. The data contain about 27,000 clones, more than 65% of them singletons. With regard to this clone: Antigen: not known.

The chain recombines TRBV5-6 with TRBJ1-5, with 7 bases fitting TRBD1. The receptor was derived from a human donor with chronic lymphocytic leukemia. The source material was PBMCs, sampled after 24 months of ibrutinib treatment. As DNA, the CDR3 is TGTGCCAGCAGCTTGGGAAGGGCAGGGGGTCTTCAGCCCCAGCATTTT. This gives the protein CASSLGRAGGLQPQHF.